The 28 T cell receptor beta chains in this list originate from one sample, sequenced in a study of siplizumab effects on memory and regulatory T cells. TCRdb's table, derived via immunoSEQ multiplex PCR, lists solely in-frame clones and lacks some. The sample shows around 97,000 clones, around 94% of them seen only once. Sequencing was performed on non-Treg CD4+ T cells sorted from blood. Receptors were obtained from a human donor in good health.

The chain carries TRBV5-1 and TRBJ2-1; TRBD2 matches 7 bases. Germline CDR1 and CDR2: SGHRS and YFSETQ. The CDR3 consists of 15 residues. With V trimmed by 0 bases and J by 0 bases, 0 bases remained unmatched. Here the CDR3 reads CASSLGLASYNEQFF. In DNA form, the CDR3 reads TGCGCCAGCAGCTTGGGACTAGCCTCCTACAATGAGCAGTTCTTC.

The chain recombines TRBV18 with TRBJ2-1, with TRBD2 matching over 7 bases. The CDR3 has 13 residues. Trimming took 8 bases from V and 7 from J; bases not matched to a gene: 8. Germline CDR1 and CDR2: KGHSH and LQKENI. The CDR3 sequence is CASQGASGNEQFF. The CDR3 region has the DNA TGTGCCAGCCAAGGGGCTAGCGGAAATGAGCAGTTCTTC.

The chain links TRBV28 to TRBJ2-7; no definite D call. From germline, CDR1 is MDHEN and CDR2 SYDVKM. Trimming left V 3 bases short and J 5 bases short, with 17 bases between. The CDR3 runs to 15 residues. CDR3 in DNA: TGTGCCAGCAGTTTCCTAATCAAGACGGGCAACGAGCAGTACTTC. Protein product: CASSFLIKTGNEQYF.

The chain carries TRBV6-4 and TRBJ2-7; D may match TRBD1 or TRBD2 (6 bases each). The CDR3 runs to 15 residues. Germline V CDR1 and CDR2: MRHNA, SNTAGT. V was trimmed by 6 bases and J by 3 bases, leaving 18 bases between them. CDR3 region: CASSQQGLVDYEQYF. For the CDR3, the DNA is TGTGCCAGCAGCCAACAGGGACTCGTGGACTACGAGCAGTACTTC.

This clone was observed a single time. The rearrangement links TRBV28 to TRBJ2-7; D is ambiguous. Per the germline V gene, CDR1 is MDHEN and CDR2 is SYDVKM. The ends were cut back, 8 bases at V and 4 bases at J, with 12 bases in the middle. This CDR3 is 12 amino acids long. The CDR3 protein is CASWADSYEQYF. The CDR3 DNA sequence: TGTGCCAGCTGGGCAGATTCTTACGAGCAGTACTTC.

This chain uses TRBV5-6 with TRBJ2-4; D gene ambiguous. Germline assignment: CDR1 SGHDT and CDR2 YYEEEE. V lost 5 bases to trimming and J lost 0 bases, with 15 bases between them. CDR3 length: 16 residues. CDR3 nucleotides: TGTGCCAGCAGGTCACTCTCGGGTTCAGCCAAAAACATTCAGTACTTC. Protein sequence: CASRSLSGSAKNIQYF.

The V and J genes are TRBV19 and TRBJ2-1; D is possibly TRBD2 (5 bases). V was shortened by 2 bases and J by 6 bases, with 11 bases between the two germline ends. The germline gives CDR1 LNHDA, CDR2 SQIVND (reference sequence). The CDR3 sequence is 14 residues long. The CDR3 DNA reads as TGTGCCAGTAGTATAACGCGGGCGCCCAATGAGCAGTTCTTC. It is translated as CASSITRAPNEQFF.

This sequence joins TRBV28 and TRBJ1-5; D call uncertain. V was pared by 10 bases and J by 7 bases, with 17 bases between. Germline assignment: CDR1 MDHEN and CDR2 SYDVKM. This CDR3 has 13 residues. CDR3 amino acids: CAIRGTVGQPQHF. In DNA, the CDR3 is TGTGCCATCCGAGGAACTGTGGGACAGCCCCAGCATTTT.

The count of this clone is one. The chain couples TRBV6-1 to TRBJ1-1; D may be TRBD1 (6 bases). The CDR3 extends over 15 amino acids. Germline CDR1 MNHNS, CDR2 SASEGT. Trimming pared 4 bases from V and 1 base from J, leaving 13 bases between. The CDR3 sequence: CASSGRQAKNTEAFF. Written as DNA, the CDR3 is TGTGCCAGCAGTGGGCGACAGGCAAAGAACACTGAAGCTTTCTTT.

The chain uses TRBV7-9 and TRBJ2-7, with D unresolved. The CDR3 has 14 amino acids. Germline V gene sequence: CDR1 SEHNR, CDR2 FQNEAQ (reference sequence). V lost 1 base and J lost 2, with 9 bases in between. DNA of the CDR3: TGTGCCAGCAGCTTAGAGCCCAGCACCTACGAGCAGTACTTC. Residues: CASSLEPSTYEQYF.

The CDR3 loop is CASSPGTGDTGELFF. The CDR3 nucleotides are TGTGCCAGCTCACCAGGGACAGGGGACACCGGGGAGCTGTTTTTT. The chain uses TRBV18 and TRBJ2-2, with 10 positions matching TRBD1. V was clipped by 2 bases and J by 3 bases; unmatched bases: 0. This CDR3 spans 15 amino acids. The germline V gene encodes CDR1 KGHSH and CDR2 LQKENI.

The CDR3 sequence is CASSQHPGPSDYSSYNEQFF. The CDR3 DNA follows: TGCGCCAGCAGCCAACATCCCGGCCCTAGCGACTATAGCTCCTACAATGAGCAGTTCTTC. This chain connects TRBV4-1 to TRBJ2-1, with D maybe TRBD2 (6 bases). This CDR3 region has 20 residues. Trimming removed 2 bases from V and 0 bases from J, with 23 bases in between. In germline, CDR1 is MGHRA, CDR2 YSYEKL.

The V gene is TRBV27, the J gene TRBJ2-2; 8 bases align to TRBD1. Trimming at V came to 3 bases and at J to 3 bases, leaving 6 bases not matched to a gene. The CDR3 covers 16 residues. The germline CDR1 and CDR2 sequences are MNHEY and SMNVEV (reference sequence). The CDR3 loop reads CASSFRQGAYTGELFF. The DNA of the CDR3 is TGTGCCAGCAGTTTTCGGCAGGGGGCCTACACCGGGGAGCTGTTTTTT.

CDR3 DNA sequence: TGTGCCAGTACTCCCAGGGGATTAGACTCCAATGAGCAGTTCTTC. It encodes CASTPRGLDSNEQFF. The V and J genes are TRBV19 and TRBJ2-1, with a weak D call TRBD1 (6 bases). The V end was cut by 7 bases, the J end by 6 bases, with 19 bases between. The germline V gene has CDR1 LNHDA and CDR2 SQIVND (reference sequence). The CDR3 extends over 15 amino acids.

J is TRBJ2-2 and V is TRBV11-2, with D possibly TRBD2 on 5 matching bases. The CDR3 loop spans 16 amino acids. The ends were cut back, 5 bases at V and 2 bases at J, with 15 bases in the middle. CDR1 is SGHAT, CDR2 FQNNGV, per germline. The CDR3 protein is CASSLRRSENTGELFF. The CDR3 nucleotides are TGTGCCAGCAGCCTAAGGAGGTCAGAAAACACCGGGGAGCTGTTTTTT.

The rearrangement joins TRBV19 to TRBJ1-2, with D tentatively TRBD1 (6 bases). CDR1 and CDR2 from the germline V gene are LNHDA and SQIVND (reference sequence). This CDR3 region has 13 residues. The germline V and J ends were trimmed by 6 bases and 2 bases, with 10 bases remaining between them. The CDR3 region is CASSSTGNYGYTF. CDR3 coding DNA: TGTGCCAGTAGCAGCACAGGGAACTATGGCTACACCTTC. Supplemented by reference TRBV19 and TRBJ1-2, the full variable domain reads DGGITQSPKYLFRKEGQNVTLSCEQNLNHDAMYWYRQDPGQGLRLIYYSQIVNDFQKGDIAEGYSVSREKKESFPLTVTSAQKNPTAFYLCASSSTGNYGYTFGSGTRLTVV.

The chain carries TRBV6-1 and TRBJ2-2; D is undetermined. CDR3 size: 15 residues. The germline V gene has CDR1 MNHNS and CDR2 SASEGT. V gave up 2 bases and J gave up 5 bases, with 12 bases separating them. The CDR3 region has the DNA TGTGCCAGCAGTGAATTCAAAGCGATTACCGGGGAGCTGTTTTTT. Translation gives CASSEFKAITGELFF.

CDR3 residues: CGTSGAPGELFF. The CDR3 coding sequence is TGTGGTACAAGCGGTGCCCCCGGGGAGCTGTTTTTT. This sequence joins TRBV28 and TRBJ2-2, with D perhaps TRBD2 (5 bases). Germline lookup yields CDR1 MDHEN and CDR2 SYDVKM. This CDR3 comprises 12 residues.

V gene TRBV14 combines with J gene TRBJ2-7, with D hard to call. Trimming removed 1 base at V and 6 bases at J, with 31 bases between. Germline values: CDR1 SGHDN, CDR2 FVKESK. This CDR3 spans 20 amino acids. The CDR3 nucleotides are TGTGCCAGCAGCCAAGGGTTTTCTGCTACACTGGGCCGAAATCTACGCGAGCAGTACTTC. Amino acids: CASSQGFSATLGRNLREQYF.

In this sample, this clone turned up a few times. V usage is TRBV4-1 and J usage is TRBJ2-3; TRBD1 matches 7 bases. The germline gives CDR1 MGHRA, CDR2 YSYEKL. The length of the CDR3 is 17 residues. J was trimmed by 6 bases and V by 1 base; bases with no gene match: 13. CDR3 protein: CASSQGRYRGEADTQYF. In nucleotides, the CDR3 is TGCGCCAGCAGCCAAGGAAGATACAGGGGAGAAGCGGATACGCAGTATTTT.

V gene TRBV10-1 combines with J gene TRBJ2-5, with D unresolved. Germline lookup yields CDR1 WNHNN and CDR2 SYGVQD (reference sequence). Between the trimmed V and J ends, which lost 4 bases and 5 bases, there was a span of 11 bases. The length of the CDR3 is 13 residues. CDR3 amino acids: CASSAGPLETQYF. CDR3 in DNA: TGCGCCAGCAGTGCAGGCCCGTTGGAGACCCAGTACTTC.

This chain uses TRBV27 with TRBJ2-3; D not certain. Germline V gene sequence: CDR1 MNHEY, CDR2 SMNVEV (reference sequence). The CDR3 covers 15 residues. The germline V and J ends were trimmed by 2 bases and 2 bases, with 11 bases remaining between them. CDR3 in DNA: TGTGCCAGCAGTTTAGTAACAGACTTCACAGATACGCAGTATTTT. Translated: CASSLVTDFTDTQYF.

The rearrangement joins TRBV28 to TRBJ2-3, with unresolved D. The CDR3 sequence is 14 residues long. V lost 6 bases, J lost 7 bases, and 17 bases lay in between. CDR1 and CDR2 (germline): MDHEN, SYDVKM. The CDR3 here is CASRAQFLRYTQYF. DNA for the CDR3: TGTGCCAGCAGGGCGCAGTTTCTCCGTTATACGCAGTATTTT.

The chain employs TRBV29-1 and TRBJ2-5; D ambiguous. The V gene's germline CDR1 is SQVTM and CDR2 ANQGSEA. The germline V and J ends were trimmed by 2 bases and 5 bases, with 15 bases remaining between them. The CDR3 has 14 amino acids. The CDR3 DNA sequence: TGCAGCGTTGAAAAGGGCCCACCGGTTGAGACCCAGTACTTC. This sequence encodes CSVEKGPPVETQYF.

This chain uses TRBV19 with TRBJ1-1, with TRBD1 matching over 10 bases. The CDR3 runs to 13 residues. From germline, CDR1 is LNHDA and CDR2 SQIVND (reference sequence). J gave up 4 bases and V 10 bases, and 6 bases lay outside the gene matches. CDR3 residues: CATQRDRGTEAFF. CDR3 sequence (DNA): TGTGCCACCCAGCGGGACAGGGGCACTGAAGCTTTCTTT. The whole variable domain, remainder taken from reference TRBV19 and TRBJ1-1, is DGGITQSPKYLFRKEGQNVTLSCEQNLNHDAMYWYRQDPGQGLRLIYYSQIVNDFQKGDIAEGYSVSREKKESFPLTVTSAQKNPTAFYLCATQRDRGTEAFFGQGTRLTVV.

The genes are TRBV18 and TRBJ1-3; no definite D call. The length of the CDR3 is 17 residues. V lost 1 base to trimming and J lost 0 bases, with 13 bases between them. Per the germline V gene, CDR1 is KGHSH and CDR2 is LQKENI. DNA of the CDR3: TGTGCCAGCTCACCACGGGCCGCAGGCTCCTCTGGAAACACCATATATTTT. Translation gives CASSPRAAGSSGNTIYF.

This CDR3 is CASSRYGLDYEQYF. In nucleotides, the CDR3 is TGCGCCAGCAGCCGATACGGACTAGACTACGAGCAGTACTTC. The V and J genes are TRBV5-1 and TRBJ2-7, with 7 bases aligning to TRBD2. With V trimmed by 4 bases and J by 3 bases, 7 bases remained unmatched. The germline CDR1 and CDR2 sequences are SGHRS and YFSETQ. The CDR3 length is 14 residues.

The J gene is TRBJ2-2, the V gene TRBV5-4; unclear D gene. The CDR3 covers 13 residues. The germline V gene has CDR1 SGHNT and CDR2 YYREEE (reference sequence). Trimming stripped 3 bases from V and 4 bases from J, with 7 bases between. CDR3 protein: CASSSSGTGELFF. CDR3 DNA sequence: TGTGCCAGCAGCTCCTCCGGCACCGGGGAGCTGTTTTTT.